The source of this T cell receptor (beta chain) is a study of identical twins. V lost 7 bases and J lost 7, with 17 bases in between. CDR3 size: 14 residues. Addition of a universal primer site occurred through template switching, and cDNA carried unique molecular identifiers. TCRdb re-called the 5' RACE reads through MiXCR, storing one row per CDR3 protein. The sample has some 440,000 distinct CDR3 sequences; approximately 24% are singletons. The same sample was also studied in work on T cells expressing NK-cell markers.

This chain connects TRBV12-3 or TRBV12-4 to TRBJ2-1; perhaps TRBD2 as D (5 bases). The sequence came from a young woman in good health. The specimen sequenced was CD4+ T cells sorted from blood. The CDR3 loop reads CASKVIGVGNEQFF. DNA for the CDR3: TGTGCCAGCAAGGTGATCGGGGTCGGTAATGAGCAGTTCTTC.